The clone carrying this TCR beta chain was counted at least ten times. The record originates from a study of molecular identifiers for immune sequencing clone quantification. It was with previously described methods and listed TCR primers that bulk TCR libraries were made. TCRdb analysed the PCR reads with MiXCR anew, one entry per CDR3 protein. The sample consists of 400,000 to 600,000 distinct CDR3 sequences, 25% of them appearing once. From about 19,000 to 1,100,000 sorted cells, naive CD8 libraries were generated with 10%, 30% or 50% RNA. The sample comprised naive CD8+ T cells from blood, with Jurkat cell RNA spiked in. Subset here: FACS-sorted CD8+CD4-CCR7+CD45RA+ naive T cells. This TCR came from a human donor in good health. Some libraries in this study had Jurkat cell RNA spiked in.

CDR3 sequence: CASSPPKFF. As DNA, the CDR3 is TGTGCCAGCAGCCCCCCTAAGTTCTTC. This chain uses TRBV11-2 with TRBJ2-1; D not certain. Germline CDR1 SGHAT, CDR2 FQNNGV. Trimming shortened V by 5 bases and J by 14 bases, and 7 bases separated the two germline ends. This CDR3 contains 9 residues.